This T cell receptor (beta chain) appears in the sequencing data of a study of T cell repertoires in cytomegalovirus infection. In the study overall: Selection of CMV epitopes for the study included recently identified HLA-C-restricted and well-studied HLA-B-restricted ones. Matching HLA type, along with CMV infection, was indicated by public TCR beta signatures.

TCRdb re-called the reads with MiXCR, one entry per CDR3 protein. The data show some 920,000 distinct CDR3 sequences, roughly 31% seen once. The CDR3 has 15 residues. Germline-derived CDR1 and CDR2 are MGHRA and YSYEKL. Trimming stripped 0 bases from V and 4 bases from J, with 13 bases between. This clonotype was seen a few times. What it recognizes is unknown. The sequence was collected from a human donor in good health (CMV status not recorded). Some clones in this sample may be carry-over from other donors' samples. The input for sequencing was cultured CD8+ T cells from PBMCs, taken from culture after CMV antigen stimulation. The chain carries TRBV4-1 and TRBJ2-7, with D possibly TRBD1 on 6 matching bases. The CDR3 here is CASSQEQGWSYEQYF. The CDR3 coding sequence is TGCGCCAGCAGCCAAGAACAGGGCTGGAGTTACGAGCAGTACTTC.